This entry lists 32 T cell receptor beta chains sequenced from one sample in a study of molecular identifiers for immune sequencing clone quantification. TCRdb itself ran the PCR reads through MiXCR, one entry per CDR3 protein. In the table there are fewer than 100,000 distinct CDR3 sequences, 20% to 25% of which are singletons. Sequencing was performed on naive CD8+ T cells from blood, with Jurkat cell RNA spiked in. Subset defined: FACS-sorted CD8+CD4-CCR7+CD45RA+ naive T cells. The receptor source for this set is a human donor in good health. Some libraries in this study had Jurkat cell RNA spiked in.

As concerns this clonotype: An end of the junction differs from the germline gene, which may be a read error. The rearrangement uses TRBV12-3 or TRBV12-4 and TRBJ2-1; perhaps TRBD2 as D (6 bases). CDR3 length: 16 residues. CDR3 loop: CASSASGLANYNGQFF. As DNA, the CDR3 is TGTGCCAGCAGCGCATCAGGTCTAGCGAATTACAATGGGCAGTTCTTC.

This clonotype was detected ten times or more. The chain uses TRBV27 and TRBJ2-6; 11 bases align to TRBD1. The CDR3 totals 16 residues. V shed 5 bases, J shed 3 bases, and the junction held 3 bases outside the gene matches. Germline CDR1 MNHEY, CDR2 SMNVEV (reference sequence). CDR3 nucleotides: TGTGCCAGCAGTCCGGACAGGGGGCTTGGGGCCAACGTCCTGACTTTC. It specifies CASSPDRGLGANVLTF. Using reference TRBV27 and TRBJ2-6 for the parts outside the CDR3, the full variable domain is EAQVTQNPRYLITVTGKKLTVTCSQNMNHEYMSWYRQDPGLGLRQIYYSMNVEVTDKGDVPEGYKVSRKEKRNFPLILESPSPNQTSLYFCASSPDRGLGANVLTFGAGSRLTVL.

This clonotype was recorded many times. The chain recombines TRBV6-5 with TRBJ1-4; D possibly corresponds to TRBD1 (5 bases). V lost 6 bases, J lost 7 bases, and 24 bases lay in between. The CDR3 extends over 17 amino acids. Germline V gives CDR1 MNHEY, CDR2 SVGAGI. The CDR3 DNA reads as TGTGCCAGCAGCCACACCGGAGGCGGGACTTGGATTGAAAAACTGTTTTTT. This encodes CASSHTGGGTWIEKLFF.

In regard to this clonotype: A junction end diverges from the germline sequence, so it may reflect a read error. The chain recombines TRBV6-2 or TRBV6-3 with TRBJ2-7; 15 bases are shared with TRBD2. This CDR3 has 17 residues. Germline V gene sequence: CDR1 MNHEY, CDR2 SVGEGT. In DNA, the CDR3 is TGTGCCAACAGTACCGACCTCGGGACTAGCGGGAGGAACGAGCAGTACTTC. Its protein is CANSTDLGTSGRNEQYF.

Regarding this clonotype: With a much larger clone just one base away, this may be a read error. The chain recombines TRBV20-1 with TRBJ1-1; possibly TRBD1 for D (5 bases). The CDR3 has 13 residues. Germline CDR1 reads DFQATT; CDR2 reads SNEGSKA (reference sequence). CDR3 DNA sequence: TGCGGTGCCGGGGAAGAGGGGATCACTGAAGCTTTCTTT. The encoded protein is CGAGEEGITEAFF.

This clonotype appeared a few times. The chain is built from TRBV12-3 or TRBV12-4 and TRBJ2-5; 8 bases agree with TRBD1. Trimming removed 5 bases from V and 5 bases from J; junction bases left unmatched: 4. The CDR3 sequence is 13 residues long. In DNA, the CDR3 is TGTGCCAGCAGTAGACAGGGGAGGGAGACCCAGTACTTC. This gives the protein CASSRQGRETQYF.

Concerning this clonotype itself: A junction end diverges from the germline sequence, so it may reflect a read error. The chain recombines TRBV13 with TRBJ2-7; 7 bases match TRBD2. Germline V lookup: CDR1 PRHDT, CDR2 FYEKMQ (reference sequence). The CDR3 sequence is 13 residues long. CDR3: CASSSGGNYGQYF. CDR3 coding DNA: TGTGCCAGCAGCTCCGGGGGGAACTACGGGCAGTACTTC.

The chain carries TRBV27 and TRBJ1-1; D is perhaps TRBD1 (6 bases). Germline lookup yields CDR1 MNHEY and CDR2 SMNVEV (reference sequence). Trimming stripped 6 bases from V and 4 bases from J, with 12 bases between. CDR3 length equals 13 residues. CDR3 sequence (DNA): TGTGCCAGCAGCATTGCAGGGGCCACTGAAGCTTTCTTT. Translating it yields CASSIAGATEAFF.

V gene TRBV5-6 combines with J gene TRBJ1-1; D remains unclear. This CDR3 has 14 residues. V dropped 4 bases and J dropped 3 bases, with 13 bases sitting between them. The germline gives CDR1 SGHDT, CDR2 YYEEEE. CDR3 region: CASSELPSYTEAFF. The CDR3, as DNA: TGTGCCAGCAGCGAATTGCCGTCGTACACTGAAGCTTTCTTT.

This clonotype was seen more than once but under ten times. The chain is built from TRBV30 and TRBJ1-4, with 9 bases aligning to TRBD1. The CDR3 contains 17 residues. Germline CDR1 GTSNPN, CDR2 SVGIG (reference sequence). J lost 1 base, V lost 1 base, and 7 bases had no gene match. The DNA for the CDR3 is TGTGCCTGGAGTGCTACGACAGGGGGGATAACTAATGAAAAACTGTTTTTT. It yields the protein CAWSATTGGITNEKLFF.

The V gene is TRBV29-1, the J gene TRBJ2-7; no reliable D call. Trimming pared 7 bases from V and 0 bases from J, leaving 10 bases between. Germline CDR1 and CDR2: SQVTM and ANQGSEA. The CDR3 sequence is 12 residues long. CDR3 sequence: CSAYNLSYEQYF. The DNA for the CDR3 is TGCAGCGCTTACAACCTCTCCTACGAGCAGTACTTC.

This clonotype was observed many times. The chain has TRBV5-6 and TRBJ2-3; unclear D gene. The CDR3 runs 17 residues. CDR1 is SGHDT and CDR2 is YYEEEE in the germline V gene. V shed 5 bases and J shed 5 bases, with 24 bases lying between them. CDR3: CASRPKPDPSFRDTQYF. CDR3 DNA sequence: TGTGCCAGCAGGCCCAAACCGGACCCCTCCTTCCGAGATACGCAGTATTTT.

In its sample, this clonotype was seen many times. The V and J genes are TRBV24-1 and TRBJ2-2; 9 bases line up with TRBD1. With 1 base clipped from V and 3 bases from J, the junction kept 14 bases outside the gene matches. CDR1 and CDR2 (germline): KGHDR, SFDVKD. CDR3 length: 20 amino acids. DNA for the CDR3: TGTGCCACCAGTGATTTTAGGACCAATACAGGGGGCTGGGACACCGGGGAGCTGTTTTTT. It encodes CATSDFRTNTGGWDTGELFF.

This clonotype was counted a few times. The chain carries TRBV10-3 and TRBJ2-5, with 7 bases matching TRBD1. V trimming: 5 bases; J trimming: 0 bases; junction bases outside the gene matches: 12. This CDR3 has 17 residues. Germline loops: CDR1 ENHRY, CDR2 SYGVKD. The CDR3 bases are TGTGCCATCAGTAATCTGCCCGGGACAGTTGACCAAGAGACCCAGTACTTC. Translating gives CAISNLPGTVDQETQYF.

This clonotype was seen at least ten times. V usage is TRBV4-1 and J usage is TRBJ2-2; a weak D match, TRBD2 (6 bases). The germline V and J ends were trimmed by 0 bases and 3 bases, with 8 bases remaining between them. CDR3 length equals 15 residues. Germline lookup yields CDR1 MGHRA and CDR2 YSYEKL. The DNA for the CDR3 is TGCGCCAGCAGCCAAGATCGGGAGTACACCGGGGAGCTGTTTTTT. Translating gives CASSQDREYTGELFF.

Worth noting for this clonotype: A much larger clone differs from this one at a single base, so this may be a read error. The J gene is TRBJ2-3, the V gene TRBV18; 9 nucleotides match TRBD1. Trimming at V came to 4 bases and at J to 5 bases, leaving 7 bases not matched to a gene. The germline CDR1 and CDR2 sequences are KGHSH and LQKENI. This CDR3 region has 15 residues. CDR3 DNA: TGTGCCAGCTCACTGACAGGGGGTGACAAAGATACGCAGTATTTT. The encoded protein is CASSLTGGDKDTQYF. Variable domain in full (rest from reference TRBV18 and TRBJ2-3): NAGVMQNPRHLVRRRGQEARLRCSPMKGHSHVYWYRQLPEEGLKFMVYLQKENIIDESGMPKERFSAEFPKEGPSILRIQQVVRGDSAAYFCASSLTGGDKDTQYFGPGTRLTVL.

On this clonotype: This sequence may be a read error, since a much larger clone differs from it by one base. In DNA, the CDR3 is TGTGTTAGTGCCCCTACCTCCCAGGAGACCCAGTACTTC. Translating gives CVSAPTSQETQYF. V usage is TRBV12-5 and J usage is TRBJ2-5; D remains ambiguous. The CDR3 runs 13 residues. Per the germline V gene, CDR1 is LGHNT and CDR2 is FRNRAP.

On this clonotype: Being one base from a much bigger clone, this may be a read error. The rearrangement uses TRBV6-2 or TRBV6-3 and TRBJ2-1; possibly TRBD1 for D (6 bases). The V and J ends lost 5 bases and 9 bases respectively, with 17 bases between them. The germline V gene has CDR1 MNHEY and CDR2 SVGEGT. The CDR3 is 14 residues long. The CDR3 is CASSATTGTGEQFF. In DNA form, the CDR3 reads TGTGCCAGCAGTGCTACTACAGGGACGGGTGAGCAGTTCTTC.

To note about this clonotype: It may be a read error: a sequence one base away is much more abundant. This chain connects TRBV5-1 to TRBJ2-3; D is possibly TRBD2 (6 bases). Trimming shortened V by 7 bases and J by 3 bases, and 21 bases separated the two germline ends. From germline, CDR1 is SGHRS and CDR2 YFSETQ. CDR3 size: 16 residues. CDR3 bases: TGCGCCAGCGGCTCATACCCGGGAGCCGGTACAGATACGCAGTATTTT. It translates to CASGSYPGAGTDTQYF.

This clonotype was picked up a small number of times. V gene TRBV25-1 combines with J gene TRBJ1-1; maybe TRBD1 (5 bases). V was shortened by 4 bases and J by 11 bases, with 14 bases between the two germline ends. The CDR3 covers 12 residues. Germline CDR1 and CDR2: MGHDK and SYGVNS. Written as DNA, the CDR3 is TGTGCCAGCAGTGCAGGGAATAGTCGCGCTTTCTTT. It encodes CASSAGNSRAFF.

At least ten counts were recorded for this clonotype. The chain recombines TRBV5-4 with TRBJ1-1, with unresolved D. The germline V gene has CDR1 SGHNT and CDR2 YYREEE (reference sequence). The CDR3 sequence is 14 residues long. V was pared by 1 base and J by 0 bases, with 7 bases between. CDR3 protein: CASSLYSMNTEAFF. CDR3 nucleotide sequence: TGTGCCAGCAGCTTGTACAGCATGAACACTGAAGCTTTCTTT.

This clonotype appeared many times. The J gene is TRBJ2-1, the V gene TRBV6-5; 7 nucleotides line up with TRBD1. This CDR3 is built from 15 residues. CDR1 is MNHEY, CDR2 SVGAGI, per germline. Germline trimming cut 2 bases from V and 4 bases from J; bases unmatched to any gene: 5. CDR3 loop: CASSYRDRGYNEQFF. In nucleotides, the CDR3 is TGTGCCAGCAGTTACCGGGACAGAGGATACAATGAGCAGTTCTTC.

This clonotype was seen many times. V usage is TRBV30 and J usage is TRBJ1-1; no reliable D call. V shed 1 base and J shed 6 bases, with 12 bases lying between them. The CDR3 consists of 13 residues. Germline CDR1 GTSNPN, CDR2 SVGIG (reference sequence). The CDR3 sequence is CAWSAYSMAEAFF. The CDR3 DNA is TGTGCCTGGAGTGCCTACAGTATGGCTGAAGCTTTCTTT.

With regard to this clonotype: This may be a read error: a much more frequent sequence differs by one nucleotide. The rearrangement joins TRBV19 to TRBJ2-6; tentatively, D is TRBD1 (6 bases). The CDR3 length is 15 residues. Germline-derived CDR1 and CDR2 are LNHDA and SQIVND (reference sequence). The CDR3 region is CAGSAAGVGANVLTF. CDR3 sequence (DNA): TGTGCCGGTAGTGCCGCAGGGGTTGGGGCCAACGTCCTGACTTTC.

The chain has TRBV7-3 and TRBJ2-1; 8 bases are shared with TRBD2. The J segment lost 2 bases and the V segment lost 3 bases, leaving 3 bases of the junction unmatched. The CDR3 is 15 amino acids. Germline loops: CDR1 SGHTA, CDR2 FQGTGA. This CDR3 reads CASSFSGSPYNEQFF. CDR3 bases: TGTGCCAGCAGCTTCAGCGGGAGCCCCTACAATGAGCAGTTCTTC. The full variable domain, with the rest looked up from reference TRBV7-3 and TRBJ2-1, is GAGVSQTPSNKVTEKGKYVELRCDPISGHTALYWYRQSLGQGPEFLIYFQGTGAADDSGLPNDRFFAVRPEGSVSTLKIQRTERGDSAVYLCASSFSGSPYNEQFFGPGTRLTVL.

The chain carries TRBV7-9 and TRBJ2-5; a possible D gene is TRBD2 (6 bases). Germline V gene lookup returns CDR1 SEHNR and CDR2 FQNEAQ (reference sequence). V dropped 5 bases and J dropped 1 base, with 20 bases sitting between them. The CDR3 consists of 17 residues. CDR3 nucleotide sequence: TGTGCCAGCAGCGAAATATTACCCCTGGGGGGCCAAGAGACCCAGTACTTC. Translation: CASSEILPLGGQETQYF. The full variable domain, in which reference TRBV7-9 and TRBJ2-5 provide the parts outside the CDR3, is DTGVSQNPRHKITKRGQNVTFRCDPISEHNRLYWYRQTLGQGPEFLTYFQNEAQLEKSRLLSDRFSAERPKGSFSTLEIQRTEQGDSAMYLCASSEILPLGGQETQYFGPGTRLLVL.

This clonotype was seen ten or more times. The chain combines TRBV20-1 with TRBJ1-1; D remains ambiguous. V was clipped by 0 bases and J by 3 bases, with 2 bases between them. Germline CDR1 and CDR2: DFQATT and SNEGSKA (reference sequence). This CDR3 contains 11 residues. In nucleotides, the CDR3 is TGCAGTGCTAGAGAGCACACTGAAGCTTTCTTT. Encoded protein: CSAREHTEAFF.

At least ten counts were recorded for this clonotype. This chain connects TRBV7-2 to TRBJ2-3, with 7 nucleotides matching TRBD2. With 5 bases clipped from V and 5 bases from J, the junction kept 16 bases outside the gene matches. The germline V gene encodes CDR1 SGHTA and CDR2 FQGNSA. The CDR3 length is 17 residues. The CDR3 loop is CASSIGREFDLVDTQYF. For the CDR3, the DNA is TGTGCCAGCAGCATTGGGCGGGAGTTTGATTTGGTAGATACGCAGTATTTT.

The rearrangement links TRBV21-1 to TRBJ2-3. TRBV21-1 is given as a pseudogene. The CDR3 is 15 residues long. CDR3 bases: TGTGCCAGCAGCAAGCAGACGGTGGGCACAGATACGCAGTATTTT. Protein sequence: CASSKQTVGTDTQYF.

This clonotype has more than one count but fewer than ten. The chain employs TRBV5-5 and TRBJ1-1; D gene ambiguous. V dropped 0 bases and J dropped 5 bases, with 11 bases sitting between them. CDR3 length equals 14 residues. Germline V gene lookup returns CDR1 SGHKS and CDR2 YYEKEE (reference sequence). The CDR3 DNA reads TGTGCCAGCAGCTTGGTGCTGATCGGGACTGAAGCTTTCTTT. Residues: CASSLVLIGTEAFF. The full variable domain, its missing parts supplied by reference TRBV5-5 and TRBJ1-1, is DAGVTQSPTHLIKTRGQQVTLRCSPISGHKSVSWYQQVLGQGPQFIFQYYEKEERGRGNFPDRFSARQFPNYSSELNVNALLLGDSALYLCASSLVLIGTEAFFGQGTRLTVV.

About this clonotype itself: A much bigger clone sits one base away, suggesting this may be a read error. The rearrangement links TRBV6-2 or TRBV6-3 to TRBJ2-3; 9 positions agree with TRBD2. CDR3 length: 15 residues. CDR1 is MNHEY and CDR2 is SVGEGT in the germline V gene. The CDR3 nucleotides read TGTGCCGGCAGCCTGCTAGCGGGGAACACAGATACGCAGTATTTT. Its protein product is CAGSLLAGNTDTQYF.

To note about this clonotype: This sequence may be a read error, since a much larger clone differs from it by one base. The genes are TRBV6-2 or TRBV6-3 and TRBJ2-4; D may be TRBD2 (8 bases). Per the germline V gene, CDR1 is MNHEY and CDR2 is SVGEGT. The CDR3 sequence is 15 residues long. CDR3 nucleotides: TGTGTCAGCGGGAGACAGGGATTAGCCAAAAACATTCAGTACTTC. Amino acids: CVSGRQGLAKNIQYF.